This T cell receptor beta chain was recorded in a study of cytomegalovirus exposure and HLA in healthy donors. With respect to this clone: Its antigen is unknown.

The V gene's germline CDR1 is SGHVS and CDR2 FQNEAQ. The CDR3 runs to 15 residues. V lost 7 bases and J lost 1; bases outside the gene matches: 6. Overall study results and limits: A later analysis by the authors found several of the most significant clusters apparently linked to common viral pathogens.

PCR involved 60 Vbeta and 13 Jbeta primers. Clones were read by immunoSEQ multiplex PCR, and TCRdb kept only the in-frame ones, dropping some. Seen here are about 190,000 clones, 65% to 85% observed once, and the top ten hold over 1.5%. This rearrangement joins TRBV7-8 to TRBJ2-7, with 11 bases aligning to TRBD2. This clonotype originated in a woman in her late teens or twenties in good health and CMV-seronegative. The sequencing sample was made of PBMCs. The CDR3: CASNIAGGPSYEQYF. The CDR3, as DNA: TGTGCCAGCAACATAGCGGGAGGGCCGTCCTACGAGCAGTACTTC.